The next 10 T cell receptor beta chains were all read from a single sample in a study of T-cell memory formation after mild COVID-19. TCRdb re-derived calls from the 5' RACE reads in MiXCR, one entry per CDR3 protein. Among about 560,000 distinct CDR3 sequences listed, about a sixth were seen once. The sequenced sample consisted of PBMCs or a T cell subset sorted from them (not recorded which). The receptors come from an adult woman who had mild COVID-19 (a few samples of this study predate the infection). Cell type and time point are not known.

The gene calls are TRBV20-1 and TRBJ2-5, with a tentative D call TRBD1 (6 bases). Trimming pared 3 bases from V and 5 bases from J, leaving 22 bases between. Germline V gene lookup returns CDR1 DFQATT and CDR2 SNEGSKA (reference sequence). The length of the CDR3 is 16 residues. CDR3 sequence reads: CSASRATGLESETQYF. The CDR3 coding sequence is TGCAGTGCTAGTCGGGCGACAGGACTTGAGAGTGAGACCCAGTACTTC.

The chain carries TRBV27 and TRBJ1-5, with D perhaps TRBD1 (5 bases). The CDR3 is 15 residues long. Germline V gives CDR1 MNHEY, CDR2 SMNVEV (reference sequence). V lost 3 bases, J lost 3 bases, and 12 bases lay in between. For the CDR3, the DNA is TGTGCCAGCAGTTTGGGGCCAAGGCTCAATCAGCCCCAGCATTTT. Encoded protein: CASSLGPRLNQPQHF.

V usage is TRBV29-1 and J usage is TRBJ2-2; D possibly corresponds to TRBD2 (5 bases). V was trimmed by 7 bases and J by 4 bases, leaving 19 bases between them. Germline V CDR1 and CDR2: SQVTM, ANQGSEA. The CDR3 consists of 15 residues. Here the CDR3 reads CSAITRKARTGELFF. CDR3 DNA sequence: TGCAGCGCCATAACTAGAAAAGCCCGCACCGGGGAGCTGTTTTTT.

This clonotype turned up a few times. The genes are TRBV12-3 or TRBV12-4 and TRBJ1-5; TRBD1 aligns across 7 bases. The CDR3 runs to 14 residues. Trimming removed 6 bases from V and 10 bases from J; junction bases left unmatched: 12. CDR3 loop: CASRHRDSFHPQHF. CDR3 sequence (DNA): TGTGCCAGCAGACACCGGGACAGCTTTCACCCCCAGCATTTT.

In DNA form, the CDR3 reads TGTGCCAGCAGTCACGGGACAGGGCTTAGTCTAGCGGGAAGCAGCACAGATACGCAGTATTTT. Translating gives CASSHGTGLSLAGSSTDTQYF. The chain combines TRBV12-3 or TRBV12-4 with TRBJ2-3; D may match TRBD1 or TRBD2 (9 bases each). CDR3 length: 21 amino acids. The V end lost 5 bases, the J end lost 0 bases, and 30 bases lay between the germline ends.

In its sample, this clonotype was seen a few times. The V and J genes are TRBV7-6 and TRBJ2-7, with D perhaps matching TRBD2 (6 bases). The V end lost 0 bases, the J end lost 1 base, and 13 bases lay between the germline ends. CDR1 is SGHVS and CDR2 is FNYEAQ in the germline V gene. CDR3 length: 16 amino acids. CDR3 protein: CASSLAGGLPSYEQYF. As DNA, the CDR3 is TGTGCCAGCAGCTTAGCGGGAGGACTTCCTTCCTACGAGCAGTACTTC. Complete variable domain (other parts from reference TRBV7-6 and TRBJ2-7): GAGVSQSPRYKVTKRGQDVALRCDPISGHVSLYWYRQALGQGPEFLTYFNYEAQQDKSGLPNDRFSAERPEGSISTLTIQRTEQRDSAMYRCASSLAGGLPSYEQYFGPGTRLTVT.

In this sample, this clonotype turned up a few times. This chain connects TRBV24-1 to TRBJ2-3; no firm D call. The V gene's germline CDR1 is KGHDR and CDR2 SFDVKD. V lost 9 bases and J 2 bases, leaving 11 bases between the germline ends. The CDR3 contains 13 residues. The CDR3 is CATGASDTDTQYF. CDR3 bases: TGTGCCACCGGTGCCAGCGACACAGATACGCAGTATTTT.

The V call is TRBV30, the J call TRBJ2-3; no clear D. V dropped 0 bases and J dropped 6 bases, with 13 bases sitting between them. Germline CDR1 GTSNPN, CDR2 SVGIG (reference sequence). This CDR3 has 14 residues. The CDR3 is CAWSVKLVLDTQYF. In nucleotides, the CDR3 is TGTGCCTGGAGTGTCAAGCTAGTTTTGGATACGCAGTATTTT.

The rearrangement joins TRBV5-1 to TRBJ2-3; 10 nucleotides align to TRBD2. The CDR3 spans 17 residues. CDR1 and CDR2 (germline): SGHRS, YFSETQ. With V trimmed by 3 bases and J by 4 bases, 11 bases remained unmatched. CDR3 DNA: TGCGCCAGCAGCTCTCTACAAGCGGGGGGGATGGCAGATACGCAGTATTTT. This codes for CASSSLQAGGMADTQYF.

This clonotype was recorded a few times. The V gene is TRBV9, the J gene TRBJ2-3; tentatively, D is TRBD2 (5 bases). CDR3 size: 15 residues. The germline CDR1 and CDR2 sequences are SGDLS and YYNGEE. V was pared by 0 bases and J by 3 bases, with 11 bases between. The CDR3 loop reads CASSVDQTKTDTQYF. CDR3 sequence (DNA): TGTGCCAGCAGCGTAGATCAGACTAAGACAGATACGCAGTATTTT.